This TCR beta chain emerged from a study of a mutant IDH1 vaccine in newly diagnosed glioma. In the study overall: Treatment recipients were 62.5% male and around 40% female, and their mean age was around 40 years. Patients previously underwent radiotherapy, temozolomide, or both, and most underwent both.

Time point in this sample: baseline, week 1 (first vaccination visit). Treatment denoted: pre-vaccination baseline after standard-of-care therapy. Every donor had a new WHO grade 3 or 4 astrocytoma that was IDH1-mutant, with loss of nuclear ATRX. Study-level findings and limits: Among patients, roughly 93% showed immune responses induced by the vaccine.

With respect to this clone: Its antigen is not known.

Using immunoSEQ multiplex PCR, the repertoire was profiled, and TCRdb retains in-frame clones only, with some absent. The repertoire holds around 50,000 clones, roughly 89% seen once, with 2% to 2.5% in the top ten. Material: PBMCs, obtained from a glioma patient treated with radiotherapy, temozolomide or both. The source of this sequence is a middle-aged man with glioma.

In DNA, the CDR3 is TGTGCCAGTGGACAGGGTGAGTGGGGGACTGAAGCTTTCTTT. Protein: CASGQGEWGTEAFF. The chain employs TRBV19 and TRBJ1-1, with TRBD1 matching 8 bases. The CDR3 length is 14 residues. Germline CDR1 reads LNHDA; CDR2 reads SQIVND (reference sequence). J lost 5 bases, V lost 8 bases, and 10 bases had no gene match.